This passage covers 23 T cell receptor beta chains from one sample sequenced in a study of blood T cell repertoires in COVID-19. This table comes from immunoSEQ multiplex PCR, and its TCRdb copy is limited to in-frame clones, with some not included. The table records a few hundred thousand clones, roughly 89% of them present only once. Sequenced sample: peripheral blood. The receptors derive from a woman aged 60 to 75 with COVID-19, enrolled during active disease.

The rearrangement uses TRBV11-2 and TRBJ2-7; 8 bases agree with TRBD1. V was clipped by 5 bases and J by 4 bases; unmatched bases: 4. Germline V CDR1 and CDR2: SGHAT, FQNNGV. The CDR3 spans 13 residues. Here the CDR3 DNA reads TGTGCCAGCAGCCCGAACAGGGGGTACGAGCAGTACTTC. Its translation: CASSPNRGYEQYF.

V is TRBV4-3 and J is TRBJ1-6, with D possibly TRBD1 on 5 matching bases. V was cut by 4 bases and J by 13 bases, with 23 bases left in between. The CDR3 contains 16 residues. Germline-derived CDR1 and CDR2 are LGHNA and YSLEER. CDR3 in DNA: TGCGCCAGCAGCCCGGATGGGGCCGGCAGCGGGGCGCCCCTCCACTTT. Amino acids: CASSPDGAGSGAPLHF.

This clone is a singleton in its sample. The chain couples TRBV5-1 to TRBJ2-7; TRBD1 matches 7 bases. Trimming removed 4 bases from V and 2 bases from J; junction bases left unmatched: 6. CDR3 length equals 14 residues. Germline V gene sequence: CDR1 SGHRS, CDR2 YFSETQ. CDR3 amino acids: CASSAGTATYEQYF. The CDR3 bases are TGCGCCAGCAGCGCCGGGACAGCAACCTACGAGCAGTACTTC.

The J gene is TRBJ1-1, the V gene TRBV6-5, with D maybe TRBD1 (5 bases). The CDR3 is made up of 14 amino acids. V was clipped by 2 bases and J by 6 bases, with 13 bases between them. Per germline, CDR1 MNHEY and CDR2 SVGAGI. CDR3 sequence: CASSYPGEGAEAFF. The CDR3 bases are TGTGCCAGCAGTTACCCTGGAGAAGGGGCTGAAGCTTTCTTT.

The V and J genes are TRBV19 and TRBJ1-2; the match to TRBD1 covers 9 bases. The length of the CDR3 is 17 residues. The V segment lost 5 bases and the J segment 4 bases; nucleotides outside the gene matches: 14. In germline, CDR1 is LNHDA, CDR2 SQIVND (reference sequence). The CDR3 protein is CASSLTWTGVKPYGYTF. The CDR3, as DNA: TGTGCCAGTAGTCTAACCTGGACAGGGGTCAAACCCTATGGCTACACCTTC. The full variable domain, with the rest looked up from reference TRBV19 and TRBJ1-2, is DGGITQSPKYLFRKEGQNVTLSCEQNLNHDAMYWYRQDPGQGLRLIYYSQIVNDFQKGDIAEGYSVSREKKESFPLTVTSAQKNPTAFYLCASSLTWTGVKPYGYTFGSGTRLTVV.

This sequence joins TRBV11-2 and TRBJ2-7; D ambiguous. V was cut by 2 bases and J by 4 bases, with 9 bases left in between. Germline V gives CDR1 SGHAT, CDR2 FQNNGV. The CDR3 is 13 amino acids. This CDR3 is CASSLMRLYEQYF. Written as DNA, the CDR3 is TGTGCCAGCAGCTTAATGCGGTTGTACGAGCAGTACTTC.

V gene TRBV5-1 combines with J gene TRBJ1-2; no reliable D call. The V gene's germline CDR1 is SGHRS and CDR2 YFSETQ. Trimming took 4 bases from V and 0 from J, leaving 13 bases between them. The CDR3 length is 15 residues. CDR3 DNA sequence: TGCGCCAGCAGCCCCTCGGTGTTAGCTAACTATGGCTACACCTTC. Translation: CASSPSVLANYGYTF.

The chain employs TRBV28 and TRBJ1-5; TRBD1 agrees at 7 bases. J was trimmed by 8 bases and V by 6 bases; bases with no gene match: 7. CDR3 size: 13 residues. Germline V lookup: CDR1 MDHEN, CDR2 SYDVKM. CDR3 nucleotides: TGTGCCAGCAGGGGACAGTTGTTAGAGCCCCAGCATTTT. Translated: CASRGQLLEPQHF.

The chain uses TRBV27 and TRBJ2-3; 9 bases agree with TRBD2. With 5 bases clipped from V and 4 bases from J, the junction kept 13 bases outside the gene matches. This CDR3 contains 17 residues. Germline lookup yields CDR1 MNHEY and CDR2 SMNVEV (reference sequence). CDR3: CASSSSRGGTFADTQYF. In nucleotides, the CDR3 is TGTGCCAGCAGTAGCTCGCGGGGGGGAACTTTTGCAGATACGCAGTATTTT.

The chain couples TRBV18 to TRBJ2-7; TRBD1 agrees at 11 bases. V trimming: 3 bases; J trimming: 6 bases; junction bases outside the gene matches: 10. There are 16 residues in the CDR3. The germline CDR1 and CDR2 sequences are KGHSH and LQKENI. Here the CDR3 DNA reads TGTGCCAGCTCACCCCCTGGACAGGGGGCACGGGGCGAGCAGTACTTC. Residues: CASSPPGQGARGEQYF.

The V and J genes are TRBV7-2 and TRBJ2-3; unclear D gene. CDR1 is SGHTA and CDR2 is FQGNSA in the germline V gene. V was clipped by 5 bases and J by 4 bases, with 13 bases between them. The CDR3 has 14 amino acids. CDR3 residues: CASSPNAAPDTQYF. CDR3 coding DNA: TGTGCCAGCAGCCCAAACGCGGCGCCAGATACGCAGTATTTT.

The rearrangement joins TRBV5-1 to TRBJ2-3; D is ambiguous. There are 17 residues in the CDR3. V dropped 0 bases and J dropped 8 bases, with 22 bases sitting between them. Germline assignment: CDR1 SGHRS and CDR2 YFSETQ. The CDR3 bases are TGCGCCAGCAGCTTGGCCGGCAGTTGGGCTCCAGGTGCTACGCAGTATTTT. Its translation is CASSLAGSWAPGATQYF.

The rearrangement uses TRBV6-5 and TRBJ1-5, with D unclear. This CDR3 spans 15 amino acids. V was clipped by 6 bases and J by 0 bases, with 12 bases between them. Per the germline V gene, CDR1 is MNHEY and CDR2 is SVGAGI. In nucleotides, the CDR3 is TGTGCCAGCAGGCGAGAATCGAATAGCAATCAGCCCCAGCATTTT. It specifies CASRRESNSNQPQHF.

The CDR3, as DNA: TGTGCCAGCAGCCCAACTGGGGGGAGCGGGGAGCTGTTTTTT. Amino acids: CASSPTGGSGELFF. V is TRBV7-3 and J is TRBJ2-2, with a tentative D call TRBD2 (6 bases). Deletions cut 5 bases from V and 7 bases from J, with 14 bases between. This CDR3 is built from 14 residues. From germline, CDR1 is SGHTA and CDR2 FQGTGA.

This chain uses TRBV19 with TRBJ1-6, with 7 nucleotides matching TRBD1. The CDR3 has 15 residues. After removal of 4 bases from V and 10 bases from J, the junction contained 10 bases not matched to a gene. In germline, CDR1 is LNHDA, CDR2 SQIVND (reference sequence). The CDR3 region has the DNA TGTGCCAGTAGTAGCGCCGACAGGGCCAACTCACCCCTCCACTTT. This translates into CASSSADRANSPLHF. Variable domain in full (rest from reference TRBV19 and TRBJ1-6): DGGITQSPKYLFRKEGQNVTLSCEQNLNHDAMYWYRQDPGQGLRLIYYSQIVNDFQKGDIAEGYSVSREKKESFPLTVTSAQKNPTAFYLCASSSADRANSPLHFGNGTRLTVT.

This sequence joins TRBV19 and TRBJ1-1; maybe TRBD1 (5 bases). V lost 3 bases to trimming and J lost 10 bases, with 12 bases between them. This CDR3 has 12 residues. Germline V gives CDR1 LNHDA, CDR2 SQIVND (reference sequence). In DNA, the CDR3 is TGTGCCAGTAGTATCTTCGGGACTCGAGCTTTCTTT. Translation gives CASSIFGTRAFF. Full variable domain (rest looked up from reference TRBV19 and TRBJ1-1): DGGITQSPKYLFRKEGQNVTLSCEQNLNHDAMYWYRQDPGQGLRLIYYSQIVNDFQKGDIAEGYSVSREKKESFPLTVTSAQKNPTAFYLCASSIFGTRAFFGQGTRLTVV.

V usage is TRBV29-1 and J usage is TRBJ1-2; D may be TRBD1 (5 bases). The germline V and J ends were trimmed by 0 bases and 3 bases, with 17 bases remaining between them. Germline assignment: CDR1 SQVTM and CDR2 ANQGSEA. This CDR3 has 16 amino acids. The CDR3 is CSVEDRGEGRDYGYTF. The DNA for the CDR3 is TGCAGCGTTGAAGATCGTGGGGAGGGGCGGGACTATGGCTACACCTTC. The variable domain in full, with the rest retrieved from reference TRBV29-1 and TRBJ1-2, is SAVISQKPSRDICQRGTSLTIQCQVDSQVTMMFWYRQQPGQSLTLIATANQGSEATYESGFVIDKFPISRPNLTFSTLTVSNMSPEDSSIYLCSVEDRGEGRDYGYTFGSGTRLTVV.

The chain carries TRBV11-2 and TRBJ2-5; D gene uncertain. The germline V and J ends were trimmed by 5 bases and 5 bases, with 12 bases remaining between them. In germline, CDR1 is SGHAT, CDR2 FQNNGV. The CDR3 has 13 residues. The CDR3 sequence is CASSLGPTETQYF. In DNA form, the CDR3 reads TGTGCCAGCAGCCTTGGCCCCACGGAGACCCAGTACTTC.

V usage is TRBV4-3 and J usage is TRBJ1-3; the match to TRBD1 covers 7 bases. Trimming at V came to 0 bases and at J to 11 bases, leaving 4 bases not matched to a gene. The CDR3 loop spans 13 amino acids. Germline assignment: CDR1 LGHNA and CDR2 YSLEER. The CDR3 sequence is CASSQDEGAAIYF. The CDR3 DNA reads as TGCGCCAGCAGCCAAGATGAGGGGGCGGCCATATATTTT.

This clone was counted only a few times. This rearrangement joins TRBV5-1 to TRBJ1-1; possible D gene TRBD1, 5 bases. V was cut by 3 bases and J by 2 bases, with 17 bases left in between. The CDR3 runs to 16 residues. CDR1 and CDR2 (germline): SGHRS, YFSETQ. CDR3 bases: TGCGCCAGCAGCTCGCCTCCCCGGGGGACCAACACTGAAGCTTTCTTT. Translating it yields CASSSPPRGTNTEAFF. Variable domain in full (rest from reference TRBV5-1 and TRBJ1-1): KAGVTQTPRYLIKTRGQQVTLSCSPISGHRSVSWYQQTPGQGLQFLFEYFSETQRNKGNFPGRFSGRQFSNSRSEMNVSTLELGDSALYLCASSSPPRGTNTEAFFGQGTRLTVV.

CDR3 DNA sequence: TGTGCCAGCTCACCGACGCGGGGGTCGGGGACAGATACGCAGTATTTT. It specifies CASSPTRGSGTDTQYF. The rearrangement uses TRBV18 and TRBJ2-3, with TRBD2 matching 7 bases. Germline V lookup: CDR1 KGHSH, CDR2 LQKENI. This CDR3 contains 16 residues. Trimming took 3 bases from V and 3 from J; bases not matched to a gene: 9.

The sample holds one count of this clone. The chain is built from TRBV7-9 and TRBJ1-5; tentatively, D is TRBD1 (6 bases). With 1 base removed from V and 8 bases from J, the gap between germline ends came to 12 bases. The CDR3 covers 14 residues. The germline V gene encodes CDR1 SEHNR and CDR2 FQNEAQ (reference sequence). The CDR3 nucleotides read TGTGCCAGCAGCTTAGAGGACAGCGGAAAGCCCCAGCATTTT. This gives the protein CASSLEDSGKPQHF.

The count of this clone is one. J is TRBJ1-4 and V is TRBV6-5; a possible D gene is TRBD1 (6 bases). Trimming pared 4 bases from V and 7 bases from J, leaving 13 bases between. Germline V CDR1 and CDR2: MNHEY, SVGAGI. CDR3 size: 14 residues. The CDR3 is CASSSQGISEKLFF. The DNA of the CDR3 is TGTGCCAGCAGTTCGCAGGGGATTAGTGAAAAACTGTTTTTT.